The T cell receptor (beta chain) described here comes from a study of brain T cells in children with intractable seizures. Time point meaning: blood from clinic visit 5 months post-surgery; TSC patient then seizure free. Sequencing was performed with immunoSEQ multiplex PCR; in TCRdb, only in-frame clones are kept and a portion is missing. This sample has hundreds of thousands of clones, with over 90% found just once. The receptor was derived from a boy younger than two with tuberous sclerosis and intractable seizures. The sample was peripheral blood, taken approximately 5 months after surgery.

Written as DNA, the CDR3 is TGTGCCAGCTCAGAAACCTCCCTAGCGGGAGTTTTAACAGATACGCAGTATTTT. Its translation is CASSETSLAGVLTDTQYF. This chain uses TRBV18 with TRBJ2-3; TRBD2 matches 10 bases. Germline V gene lookup returns CDR1 KGHSH and CDR2 LQKENI. This CDR3 has 18 residues. After removal of 5 bases from V and 3 bases from J, the junction contained 14 bases not matched to a gene.